A single sample is the source of the 11 T cell receptor beta chains below, sequenced in a study of blood T cell repertoires in COVID-19. Assay: immunoSEQ multiplex PCR; the TCRdb copy retains only in-frame clones and omits some. The sample holds 200,000 to 250,000 clones, about 82% seen once. Sequenced input: peripheral blood. The source of these receptors is a man older than 75 with acute or convalescent COVID-19.

The chain carries TRBV5-1 and TRBJ1-6, with 11 bases lining up with TRBD1. The ends lost 3 bases at V and 10 bases at J; junction bases unmatched: 6. The CDR3 spans 15 residues. Germline V CDR1 and CDR2: SGHRS, YFSETQ. The CDR3 sequence is CASSSGTGGRSPLHF. Here the CDR3 DNA reads TGCGCCAGCAGCTCCGGGACAGGGGGGCGATCACCCCTCCACTTT.

The rearrangement joins TRBV6-5 to TRBJ1-2; D gene ambiguous. With 6 bases removed from V and 6 bases from J, the gap between germline ends came to 11 bases. The CDR3 spans 12 residues. Germline-derived CDR1 and CDR2 are MNHEY and SVGAGI. The CDR3 here is CASRRGDHGYTF. The CDR3, as DNA: TGTGCCAGCAGACGCGGCGACCATGGCTACACCTTC.

The chain combines TRBV5-1 with TRBJ1-1; D not certain. CDR1 and CDR2 (germline): SGHRS, YFSETQ. The V end lost 0 bases, the J end lost 2 bases, and 8 bases lay between the germline ends. This CDR3 comprises 14 residues. DNA for the CDR3: TGCGCCAGCAGCTTGGCAAACAGAAACACTGAAGCTTTCTTT. Residues: CASSLANRNTEAFF.

This chain uses TRBV7-2 with TRBJ1-5; weak D call: TRBD1 (5 bases). This CDR3 region has 13 residues. Between the trimmed V and J ends, which lost 5 bases and 5 bases, there was a span of 10 bases. Germline-derived CDR1 and CDR2 are SGHTA and FQGNSA. The CDR3 nucleotides are TGTGCCAGCAGCCCCTCCAGGGATCAGCCCCAGCATTTT. Amino acid sequence: CASSPSRDQPQHF.

The J gene is TRBJ1-1, the V gene TRBV6-5, with D possibly matching TRBD1 (6 bases). Germline CDR1 is MNHEY and CDR2 is SVGAGI. CDR3 size: 14 residues. Trimming removed 2 bases from V and 1 base from J, with 8 bases in between. This CDR3 reads CASSYGQSNTEAFF. The DNA of the CDR3 is TGTGCCAGCAGTTACGGACAGTCGAACACTGAAGCTTTCTTT.

V usage is TRBV5-1 and J usage is TRBJ2-7; the match to TRBD1 covers 11 bases. The V segment lost 5 bases and the J segment 2 bases; nucleotides outside the gene matches: 6. The germline CDR1 and CDR2 sequences are SGHRS and YFSETQ. The CDR3 loop spans 15 amino acids. The CDR3 here is CASSKGQGVPYEQYF. In DNA, the CDR3 is TGCGCCAGCAGTAAGGGACAGGGGGTACCCTACGAGCAGTACTTC.

In DNA form, the CDR3 reads TGTGCCAGCAGTAGGGGCTGGGGGAGGAATGAAAAACTGTTTTTT. It specifies CASSRGWGRNEKLFF. V and J are TRBV6-5 and TRBJ1-4; D might be TRBD1 (5 bases). V lost 5 bases and J 5 bases, leaving 15 bases between the germline ends. The V gene's germline CDR1 is MNHEY and CDR2 SVGAGI. The CDR3 extends over 15 amino acids.

This clone was recorded only once. The V and J genes are TRBV18 and TRBJ1-5; 7 bases are shared with TRBD1. The CDR3 has 13 amino acids. Germline trimming cut 5 bases from V and 4 bases from J; bases unmatched to any gene: 2. Germline lookup yields CDR1 KGHSH and CDR2 LQKENI. The CDR3 protein is CASSTDRNQPQHF. The CDR3 DNA reads as TGTGCCAGCTCAACGGACAGGAATCAGCCCCAGCATTTT.

V and J are TRBV4-3 and TRBJ1-1; D is unresolved. V was pared by 3 bases and J by 1 base, with 9 bases between. Looked up from germline, CDR1 is LGHNA and CDR2 is YSLEER. This CDR3 has 14 amino acids. The CDR3 coding sequence is TGCGCCAGCAGCCAGGAGGACGGGAACACTGAAGCTTTCTTT. Its protein is CASSQEDGNTEAFF.

This chain connects TRBV28 to TRBJ1-3; D gene uncertain. CDR3 size: 16 residues. CDR1 is MDHEN and CDR2 is SYDVKM in the germline V gene. The V gene lost 5 bases and the J gene lost 0 bases, with 14 bases spanning the gap. The CDR3 spells CASSLPPRNSGNTIYF. DNA for the CDR3: TGTGCCAGCAGTCTCCCCCCCCGTAACTCTGGAAACACCATATATTTT.

The chain recombines TRBV6-4 with TRBJ1-1, with D perhaps TRBD1 (6 bases). The germline CDR1 and CDR2 sequences are MRHNA and SNTAGT. CDR3 length: 14 amino acids. V lost 4 bases, J lost 3 bases, and 12 bases lay in between. CDR3 protein: CASSVEQGHTEAFF. The CDR3 region has the DNA TGTGCCAGCAGTGTTGAACAGGGCCACACTGAAGCTTTCTTT.